This T cell receptor (beta chain) stems from a study of shared clonotypes between healthy human individuals (dated by TCRdb to the early 2020s). Broadly, across the study: The cohort included a few men and a couple of women between 18 and 49 years of age. Per donor, three plates each were used for CD4 naive and CD4 memory, two for CD8 naive, and one for CD8 memory. Different laboratories and diverse techniques were used to prepare libraries and sequence TCR repertoires, to increase sequencing depth and limit assay-specific biases. Blood TCR repertoires of a handful of healthy adults were deeply sequenced to estimate repertoire size and the extent of clonotype sharing between individuals. Each donor's leukapheresis produced roughly between roughly 0.85 and 10 billion PBMCs. Study-level results and caveats: Clonotypes shared by all four sorted-subset donors showed higher generation probabilities than non-shared clonotypes. Estimated clonotype richness was generally larger for naive than for memory subsets. About 5% of naive CD4, more than 3% of naive CD8, about 2.4% of memory CD4, and approximately 0.39% of memory CD8 clonotypes were shared across a few donors. The small number of donors limited the genetic and exposure-history diversity represented. Even with the large sequencing depth, rarefaction of the sorted-subset datasets indicated that sequencing was incomplete. Pairwise subsampling indicated that sequencing depth was expected to affect the degree of clonotype sharing among donors. Sampling was restricted to blood, and TCR repertoires in tissue are likely to differ from TCR repertoires in blood.

V gives up 0 bases and J gives up 0 bases, and the segment between their germline ends measures 9 bases. Based on the germline V gene, the CDR1 and CDR2 sequences are SGDLS and YYNGEE. From the cysteine up to the phenylalanine, the CDR3 has a length of 16 residues. The DNA shown is the 48-base CDR3, in frame from base 1. CD8 naive samples consisted of CD45RO-negative cells that were positively selected for CCR7, yielding a CD45RA+CCR7+ population without TemRA cells. Healthy HIV-negative adults with no recently reported acute infections or vaccinations were included as donors. All donors were Caucasian adults living in Nashville, Tennessee, USA. Blood was obtained by leukapheresis, after which PBMCs were separated by Ficoll-Histopaque density gradient centrifugation and cryopreserved in liquid nitrogen vapor phase. Analytical flow cytometry was used to check the purity and quantity of every magnetically sorted T cell population. Each sorted fraction had its genomic DNA isolated and then quantified by UV absorbance on a Nanodrop 2000c.

Using the deep immunoSEQ assay, multiplex PCR amplified TCR CDR3 regions from genomic DNA. Genomic DNA extracted from each cell subset was distributed evenly over all wells of several immunoSEQ 96-well plates, and each plate served as one replicate. For sorted subsets, around 0.2 ug of genomic DNA, equivalent to 25,000 to 35,000 T cell genomes, went into each replicate PCR. The purified libraries were quantified using a Qubit 3.0 fluorometer, sized with a Bioanalyzer 2100, and then quantified again using the KAPA Library Quantification kit. A separate single-read 150-cycle Illumina NextSeq 550 flow cell was used to sequence each immunoSEQ 96-well plate. Turning to the authors' computational methods: The immunoSEQ output contained only junctional sequences without quality scores, so filtering could not match that applied to full-length reads. Sequences were annotated with PyIR, a Python wrapper for IgBLAST v1.9, and V/J genes and CDR3 were assigned using IMGT germline references. Reads were removed for weak V/J assignments (E-value above 1e-6), missing CDR3, stop codons, out-of-frame junctions, or ambiguous translated residues. V3J clonotypes were defined as sequences sharing the same inferred V gene, J gene, and CDR3 amino acid sequence. The percentage overlap between two repertoires was calculated by dividing the number of shared unique clonotypes by the size of the smaller repertoire. RTK rarefaction, the Chao1 estimator, and Recon v2.1 estimates of unobserved clonotypes were used to assess repertoire richness. For all TCRbeta clonotypes obtained by the gDNA method from a few donors, generation probabilities were computed with OLGA. The immuneACCESS repertoire file appears here via TCRdb, limited to in-frame rearrangements. These files lack a portion of the clones; in checked studies, under half of the deficit traces to unresolved V genes, and the cause of the others is not known. The V and J calls and clone size are taken from that table; D and trimming were inferred from the DNA. This sample lists fewer than 1 million clones; approximately 97% were detected once. Clones ranked in the top ten supply over 0.2% of the sample.

About this clone: What this receptor recognizes is not known. Base quality data are lacking; no much larger clone is found one base away.

Sequencing was carried out using naive CD8+ T cells sorted from blood. The meaning of the sample's cell subset or site label: CD45RA+CCR7+. This sequence was found in a man under 40 in good health. The rearrangement joined TRBV9 to TRBJ2-2, with no D gene named confidently. The bases read TGTGCCAGCAGCGTAGGGCTAGTCGCGAACACCGGGGAGCTGTTTTTT. Its protein product is CASSVGLVANTGELFF.